This TCR beta chain was observed in a study of shared clonotypes between healthy human individuals. General study findings and limits: Among donors, the sharing of clonotypes was expected to be influenced by sequencing depth.

CDR3 length: 19 amino acids. Germline V gene sequence: CDR1 SGHRS, CDR2 YFSETQ. V shed 5 bases and J 0 bases; nucleotides not matched to a gene: 13. Regarding this clone: Its specificity is unknown.

Clones were read by immunoSEQ multiplex PCR, and TCRdb kept only the in-frame ones, dropping some. This sample has about 1.5 million clones, with roughly 98% found just once. This chain connects TRBV5-1 to TRBJ2-1; the match to TRBD2 covers 11 bases. Sequencing used naive CD4+ T cells sorted from blood. The subset here: CD45RA+ positively selected. This clonotype was sampled from a man in his thirties or forties in good health. For the CDR3, the DNA is TGCGCCAGCAGGACCGGGACTAGCGGCCTTTTGAGCTCCTACAATGAGCAGTTCTTC. Its protein product is CASRTGTSGLLSSYNEQFF.